This is a list of T cell receptor beta chains from one sample in a study of blood T cell repertoires in COVID-19. Profiled with immunoSEQ multiplex PCR; TCRdb holds only in-frame clones, not every one. Of 150,000 to 200,000 clones in the sample, around four fifths are singletons; the top ten hold approximately 15%. The sequenced material came from peripheral blood. Receptor source: a man in his thirties or forties with active or convalescent COVID-19. CDR3s include the opening cysteine and the closing phenylalanine or tryptophan. The D gene is left open where the match is weak. Clone size is stated in some rows and not others, as once, few, many or a class when expanded.

abundance: -
d_gene: -
j_gene: TRBJ2-6
v_gene: TRBV5-4
CDR3aa: CATRKTTGGPPSGANVLTF
CDR3nt: TGTGCCACCAGAAAAACGACCGGGGGGCCCCCCTCTGGGGCCAACGTCCTGACTTTC

abundance: -
d_gene: -
j_gene: TRBJ2-2
v_gene: TRBV24-1
CDR3aa: CATSPSGTGELFF
CDR3nt: TGTGCCACCAGTCCGAGTGGCACCGGGGAGCTGTTTTTT

abundance: -
d_gene: TRBD2
j_gene: TRBJ2-5
v_gene: TRBV11-3
CDR3aa: CASSQTGLAGGQETQYF
CDR3nt: TGTGCCAGCAGCCAAACCGGACTAGCGGGAGGTCAAGAGACCCAGTACTTC

abundance: -
d_gene: TRBD1
j_gene: TRBJ2-7
v_gene: TRBV29-1
CDR3aa: CSVGQDNSYEQYF
CDR3nt: TGCAGCGTCGGACAGGATAACTCCTACGAGCAGTACTTC

abundance: -
d_gene: TRBD1
j_gene: TRBJ2-7
v_gene: TRBV12-3/TRBV12-4
CDR3aa: CASRGQAYEQYF
CDR3nt: TGTGCCAGCAGGGGACAGGCCTACGAGCAGTACTTC

abundance: -
d_gene: -
j_gene: TRBJ2-3
v_gene: TRBV2
CDR3aa: CASSDPGSTDTQYF
CDR3nt: TGTGCCAGCAGTGATCCAGGGAGCACAGATACGCAGTATTTT

abundance: -
d_gene: TRBD1
j_gene: TRBJ2-5
v_gene: TRBV7-9
CDR3aa: CASSSDRAPQETQYF
CDR3nt: TGTGCCAGCAGCTCGGACAGGGCCCCGCAAGAGACCCAGTACTTC

abundance: -
d_gene: -
j_gene: TRBJ2-1
v_gene: TRBV6-2/TRBV6-3
CDR3aa: CASSYIRRGVPNEQFF
CDR3nt: TGTGCCAGCAGTTACATTCGGCGAGGAGTACCGAATGAGCAGTTCTTC

abundance: -
d_gene: TRBD2
j_gene: TRBJ2-1
v_gene: TRBV4-2
CDR3aa: CASSVSGGGPYNEQFF
CDR3nt: TGTGCCAGCAGCGTTTCGGGCGGGGGGCCGTACAATGAGCAGTTCTTC

abundance: -
d_gene: -
j_gene: TRBJ1-6
v_gene: TRBV7-9
CDR3aa: CASSRTGENSPLHF
CDR3nt: TGTGCCAGCAGCCGGACCGGGGAGAATTCACCCCTCCACTTT

abundance: -
d_gene: -
j_gene: TRBJ1-4
v_gene: TRBV5-4
CDR3aa: CASSLRQGTNEKLFF
CDR3nt: TGTGCCAGCAGCTTACGGCAGGGAACTAATGAAAAACTGTTTTTT

abundance: once
d_gene: TRBD2
j_gene: TRBJ2-5
v_gene: TRBV3-1/TRBV3-2
CDR3aa: CASSQEGGLAGSQETQYF
CDR3nt: TGTGCCAGCAGCCAAGAAGGCGGACTAGCGGGGTCCCAAGAGACCCAGTACTTC

abundance: -
d_gene: -
j_gene: TRBJ1-4
v_gene: TRBV29-1
CDR3aa: CSVEEAQGEEKLFF
CDR3nt: TGCAGCGTTGAAGAGGCGCAGGGCGAAGAAAAACTGTTTTTT

abundance: -
d_gene: TRBD1
j_gene: TRBJ1-1
v_gene: TRBV10-1
CDR3aa: CASRPGTGGTFNTEAFF
CDR3nt: TGCGCCAGTCGCCCCGGGACAGGGGGAACGTTTAACACTGAAGCTTTCTTT

abundance: -
d_gene: -
j_gene: TRBJ2-5
v_gene: TRBV28
CDR3aa: CASNVPGQAQETQYF
CDR3nt: TGTGCCAGCAACGTACCGGGACAAGCTCAAGAGACCCAGTACTTC

abundance: -
d_gene: TRBD1
j_gene: TRBJ1-5
v_gene: TRBV2
CDR3aa: CASSESNRQGWQPQHF
CDR3nt: TGTGCCAGCAGTGAAAGTAATCGACAGGGGTGGCAGCCCCAGCATTTT